This entry lists 14 T cell receptor beta chains sequenced from one sample in a study of T cell responses to AZD1222 COVID-19 vaccine. Some clones are missing from TCRdb's copy, which holds only in-frame ones; the method was immunoSEQ multiplex PCR. This sample has some 160,000 clones; around 90% occur once, and the top ten carry around 2.1%. The sample in question was peripheral blood, obtained 28 days after the second AZD1222 dose. The receptor source for this set is an adult who received the AZD1222 COVID-19 vaccine.

The J gene is TRBJ1-5, the V gene TRBV29-1; 7 nucleotides line up with TRBD1. The germline CDR1 and CDR2 sequences are SQVTM and ANQGSEA. The ends lost 1 base at V and 2 bases at J; junction bases unmatched: 17. The CDR3 has 19 residues. The CDR3 coding sequence is TGCAGCGTTGAAGCTTCCGGGACAGCGAGCCTCTATTGCAATCAGCCCCAGCATTTT. Encoded protein: CSVEASGTASLYCNQPQHF.

The rearrangement joins TRBV2 to TRBJ2-2; D is ambiguous. Germline values: CDR1 SNHLY, CDR2 FYNNEI. V lost 10 bases and J lost 1, with 7 bases in between. The CDR3 sequence is 12 residues long. The CDR3 reads CATQENTGELFF. The CDR3 DNA reads TGTGCCACACAAGAGAACACCGGGGAGCTGTTTTTT. The full variable domain, with the rest looked up from reference TRBV2 and TRBJ2-2, is EPEVTQTPSHQVTQMGQEVILRCVPISNHLYFYWYRQILGQKVEFLVSFYNNEISEKSEIFDDQFSVERPDGSNFTLKIRSTKLEDSAMYFCATQENTGELFFGEGSRLTVL.

The chain combines TRBV29-1 with TRBJ1-5, with TRBD1 matching 8 bases. J gave up 3 bases and V 6 bases, and 4 bases lay outside the gene matches. Germline CDR1 reads SQVTM; CDR2 reads ANQGSEA. CDR3 size: 13 residues. CDR3 sequence: CSVSDRVNQPQHF. In DNA form, the CDR3 reads TGCAGCGTGTCGGACAGGGTCAATCAGCCCCAGCATTTT.

The chain has TRBV6-5 and TRBJ2-7; D unclear. Germline values: CDR1 MNHEY, CDR2 SVGAGI. The CDR3 covers 11 residues. Trimming took 6 bases from V and 1 from J, leaving 4 bases between them. The CDR3 sequence is CASSASYEQYF. Written as DNA, the CDR3 is TGTGCCAGCAGCGCTTCCTACGAGCAGTACTTC.

This clone was seen once. The chain is built from TRBV18 and TRBJ1-1, with 8 bases aligning to TRBD1. The CDR3 covers 15 residues. Germline V lookup: CDR1 KGHSH, CDR2 LQKENI. Germline trimming cut 6 bases from V and 0 bases from J; bases unmatched to any gene: 6. CDR3 DNA sequence: TGTGCCAGCTCTCCCGACAGGGGTTTGAACACTGAAGCTTTCTTT. Its translation is CASSPDRGLNTEAFF.

V is TRBV18 and J is TRBJ2-6, with D maybe TRBD2 (6 bases). From germline, CDR1 is KGHSH and CDR2 LQKENI. The V end lost 0 bases, the J end lost 0 bases, and 12 bases lay between the germline ends. There are 18 residues in the CDR3. As DNA, the CDR3 is TGTGCCAGCTCACCACCGGGGGGAGGCAGCTCTGGGGCCAACGTCCTGACTTTC. The encoded protein is CASSPPGGGSSGANVLTF.

The chain is built from TRBV18 and TRBJ2-7; maybe TRBD1 (6 bases). The CDR3 is made up of 12 amino acids. Between the trimmed V and J ends, which lost 4 bases and 3 bases, there was a span of 7 bases. CDR1 and CDR2 from the germline V gene are KGHSH and LQKENI. CDR3 nucleotide sequence: TGTGCCAGCTCACGACAGGACTACGAGCAGTACTTC. Its protein product is CASSRQDYEQYF.

This chain connects TRBV30 to TRBJ1-1; D gene uncertain. Trimming pared 4 bases from V and 10 bases from J, leaving 13 bases between. From germline, CDR1 is GTSNPN and CDR2 SVGIG (reference sequence). This CDR3 comprises 11 residues. The CDR3 DNA reads as TGTGCCTGGACCCGGACCTATGGAGCTTTCTTT. Its translation: CAWTRTYGAFF.

The rearrangement links TRBV4-1 to TRBJ2-7, with D uncertain. V lost 3 bases and J 5 bases, leaving 11 bases between the germline ends. CDR1 and CDR2 (germline): MGHRA, YSYEKL. The CDR3 extends over 13 amino acids. The CDR3 protein is CASSHLAVDEQYF. CDR3 bases: TGCGCCAGCAGCCATCTGGCCGTGGACGAGCAGTACTTC.

This chain connects TRBV7-9 to TRBJ2-5; 8 bases are shared with TRBD1. Per germline, CDR1 SEHNR and CDR2 FQNEAQ (reference sequence). Trimming at V came to 6 bases and at J to 4 bases, leaving 7 bases not matched to a gene. The CDR3 covers 14 residues. The CDR3 sequence: CASRQGATLETQYF. The CDR3 DNA follows: TGTGCCAGCAGGCAGGGGGCGACCTTAGAGACCCAGTACTTC.

The table lists this clone with a count of one. This sequence joins TRBV9 and TRBJ2-3; D is perhaps TRBD2 (7 bases). CDR3 length: 14 residues. V was cut by 1 base and J by 6 bases, with 12 bases left in between. Germline CDR1 SGDLS, CDR2 YYNGEE. This CDR3 reads CASSVRPGGDTQYF. DNA for the CDR3: TGTGCCAGCAGCGTAAGGCCGGGGGGCGATACGCAGTATTTT.

The chain combines TRBV19 with TRBJ2-1; 16 nucleotides line up with TRBD2. The V gene end was trimmed by 1 base and the J gene end by 8 bases; junction bases not matched to a gene: 2. Germline CDR1 and CDR2: LNHDA and SQIVND (reference sequence). The CDR3 has 16 residues. This CDR3 is CASSIAGTSGRDEQFF. The DNA for the CDR3 is TGTGCCAGTAGTATAGCCGGGACTAGCGGGAGGGATGAGCAGTTCTTC.

The chain combines TRBV7-6 with TRBJ2-3; 7 bases align to TRBD2. The length of the CDR3 is 16 residues. J lost 3 bases, V lost 5 bases, and 11 bases had no gene match. Germline V lookup: CDR1 SGHVS, CDR2 FNYEAQ. In DNA form, the CDR3 reads TGTGCCAGCAGCCTACAATGGGGGAGGGAAACAGATACGCAGTATTTT. Its protein is CASSLQWGRETDTQYF. Full variable domain (rest looked up from reference TRBV7-6 and TRBJ2-3): GAGVSQSPRYKVTKRGQDVALRCDPISGHVSLYWYRQALGQGPEFLTYFNYEAQQDKSGLPNDRFSAERPEGSISTLTIQRTEQRDSAMYRCASSLQWGRETDTQYFGPGTRLTVL.

The chain is built from TRBV11-2 and TRBJ1-1, with D perhaps TRBD1 (6 bases). Trimming removed 4 bases from V and 3 bases from J, with 12 bases in between. The CDR3 has 14 residues. Germline V gives CDR1 SGHAT, CDR2 FQNNGV. CDR3 bases: TGTGCCAGCAGCTATGGGGGGCGCGACACTGAAGCTTTCTTT. It translates to CASSYGGRDTEAFF. Complete variable domain (other parts from reference TRBV11-2 and TRBJ1-1): EAGVAQSPRYKIIEKRQSVAFWCNPISGHATLYWYQQILGQGPKLLIQFQNNGVVDDSQLPKDRFSAERLKGVDSTLKIQPAKLEDSAVYLCASSYGGRDTEAFFGQGTRLTVV.